This T cell receptor beta chain was recorded in a study of T cell changes during pregnancy in multiple sclerosis. Germline CDR1 reads SGHAT; CDR2 reads FQDESV (reference sequence). The CDR3 has 15 amino acids. Germline trimming cut 5 bases from V and 4 bases from J; bases unmatched to any gene: 9. TCRdb's copy holds only in-frame clones and misses some; the assay was immunoSEQ multiplex PCR. Among tens of thousands of clones listed, roughly 93% were seen once. This receptor was identified in a female donor with multiple sclerosis, enrolled in a pregnancy study. This chain joins TRBV11-1 and TRBJ1-2; 8 bases fit TRBD1. Source: peripheral blood, taken in the second trimester of pregnancy. The CDR3 DNA reads as TGTGCCAGCAGCCCCAGCCGGGACAGGTTCTATGGCTACACCTTC. Translated, it gives CASSPSRDRFYGYTF.